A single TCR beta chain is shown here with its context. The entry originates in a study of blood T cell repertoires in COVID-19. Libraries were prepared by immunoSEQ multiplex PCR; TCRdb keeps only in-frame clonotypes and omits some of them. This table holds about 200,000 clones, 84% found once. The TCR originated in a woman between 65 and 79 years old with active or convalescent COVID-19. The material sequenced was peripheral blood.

CDR3 region: CASSAGSGRTDTQYF. The DNA for the CDR3 is TGTGCCAGCAGCGCGGGTAGCGGGAGAACAGATACGCAGTATTTT. The chain has TRBV9 and TRBJ2-3, with TRBD2 identical over 9 bases. After removal of 3 bases from V and 3 bases from J, the junction contained 5 bases not matched to a gene. CDR1 and CDR2 (germline): SGDLS, YYNGEE. The CDR3 length is 15 residues.